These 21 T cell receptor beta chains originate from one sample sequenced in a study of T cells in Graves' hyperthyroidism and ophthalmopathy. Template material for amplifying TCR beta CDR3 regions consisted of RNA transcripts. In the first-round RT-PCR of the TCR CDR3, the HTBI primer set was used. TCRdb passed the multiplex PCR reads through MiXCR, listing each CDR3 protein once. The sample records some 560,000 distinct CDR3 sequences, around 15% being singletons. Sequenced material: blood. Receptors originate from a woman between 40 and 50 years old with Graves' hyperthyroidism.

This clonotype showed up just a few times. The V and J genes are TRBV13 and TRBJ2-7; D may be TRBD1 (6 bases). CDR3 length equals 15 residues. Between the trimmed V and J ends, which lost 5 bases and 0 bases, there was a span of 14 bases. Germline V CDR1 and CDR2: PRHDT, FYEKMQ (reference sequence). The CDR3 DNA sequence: TGTGCCAGCAGCAACCGGGACACCGCCTCCTACGAGCAGTACTTC. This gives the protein CASSNRDTASYEQYF.

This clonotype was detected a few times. CDR3: CASSLAAGVIAGELFF. The CDR3 nucleotides read TGTGCCAGCAGTTTAGCCGCCGGGGTAATTGCCGGGGAGCTGTTTTTT. The chain is built from TRBV27 and TRBJ2-2, with D perhaps TRBD2 (5 bases). Germline values: CDR1 MNHEY, CDR2 SMNVEV (reference sequence). The CDR3 runs to 16 residues. The germline V and J ends were trimmed by 2 bases and 6 bases, with 16 bases remaining between them.

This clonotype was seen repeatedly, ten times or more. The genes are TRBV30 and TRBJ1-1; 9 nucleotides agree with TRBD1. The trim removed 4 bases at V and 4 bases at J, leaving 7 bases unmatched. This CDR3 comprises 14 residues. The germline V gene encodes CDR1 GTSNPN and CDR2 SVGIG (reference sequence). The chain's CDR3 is CAWTRQGGITEAFF. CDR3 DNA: TGTGCCTGGACGAGACAGGGGGGGATCACTGAAGCTTTCTTT.

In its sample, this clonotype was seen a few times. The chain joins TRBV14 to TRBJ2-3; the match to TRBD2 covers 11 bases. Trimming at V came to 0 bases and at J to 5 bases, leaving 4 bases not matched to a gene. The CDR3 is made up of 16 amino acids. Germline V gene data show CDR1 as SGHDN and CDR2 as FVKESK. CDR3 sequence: CASSQETSGSGDTQYF. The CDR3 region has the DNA TGTGCCAGCAGCCAAGAAACTAGCGGGAGCGGAGATACGCAGTATTTT.

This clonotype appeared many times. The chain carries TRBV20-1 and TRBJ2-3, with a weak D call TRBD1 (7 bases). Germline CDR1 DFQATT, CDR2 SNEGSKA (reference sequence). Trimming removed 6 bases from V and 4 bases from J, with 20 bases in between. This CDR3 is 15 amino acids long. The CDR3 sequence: CSAPRAGGSADTQYF. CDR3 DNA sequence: TGCAGTGCCCCCAGGGCAGGGGGGAGCGCAGATACGCAGTATTTT.

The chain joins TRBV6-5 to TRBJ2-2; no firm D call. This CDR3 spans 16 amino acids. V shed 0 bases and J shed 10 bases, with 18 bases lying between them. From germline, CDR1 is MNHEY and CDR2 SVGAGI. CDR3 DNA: TGTGCCAGCAGTTACTCGTCTAGTGGTAGGTCCGAGGAGCTGTTTTTT. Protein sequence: CASSYSSSGRSEELFF.

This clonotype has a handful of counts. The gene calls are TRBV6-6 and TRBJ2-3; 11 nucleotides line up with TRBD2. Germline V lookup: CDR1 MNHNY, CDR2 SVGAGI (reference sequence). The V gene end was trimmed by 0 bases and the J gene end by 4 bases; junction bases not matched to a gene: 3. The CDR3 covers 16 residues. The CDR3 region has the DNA TGTGCCAGCAGTTACTCGCTAGCGGGAGGTTCAGATACGCAGTATTTT. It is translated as CASSYSLAGGSDTQYF.

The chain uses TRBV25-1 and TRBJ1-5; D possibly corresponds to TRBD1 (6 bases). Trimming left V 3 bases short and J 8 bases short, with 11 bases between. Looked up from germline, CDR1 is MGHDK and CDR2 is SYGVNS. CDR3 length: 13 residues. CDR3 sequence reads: CASSDKGGEPQHF. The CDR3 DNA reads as TGTGCCAGCAGTGATAAAGGGGGGGAGCCCCAGCATTTT.

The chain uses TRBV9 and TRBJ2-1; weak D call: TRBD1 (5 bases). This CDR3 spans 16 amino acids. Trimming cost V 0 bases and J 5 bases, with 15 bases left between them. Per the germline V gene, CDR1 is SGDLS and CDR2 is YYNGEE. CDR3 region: CASSVDLRTPNNEQFF. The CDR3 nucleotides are TGTGCCAGCAGCGTAGATCTGCGGACACCAAACAATGAGCAGTTCTTC.

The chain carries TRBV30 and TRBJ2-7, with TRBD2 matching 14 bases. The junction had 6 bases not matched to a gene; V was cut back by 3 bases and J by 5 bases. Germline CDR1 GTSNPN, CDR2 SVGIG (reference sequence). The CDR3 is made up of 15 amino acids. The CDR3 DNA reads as TGTGCCTGGAGGCCGGGACTAGCGGGAGCTAACGAGCAGTACTTC. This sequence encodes CAWRPGLAGANEQYF.

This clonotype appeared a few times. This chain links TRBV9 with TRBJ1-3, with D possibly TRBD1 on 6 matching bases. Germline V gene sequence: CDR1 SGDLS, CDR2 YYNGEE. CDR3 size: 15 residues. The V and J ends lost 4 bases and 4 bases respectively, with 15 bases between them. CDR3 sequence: CASSPQGSAGNTIYF. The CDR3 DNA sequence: TGTGCCAGCAGCCCGCAGGGGTCGGCAGGAAACACCATATATTTT.

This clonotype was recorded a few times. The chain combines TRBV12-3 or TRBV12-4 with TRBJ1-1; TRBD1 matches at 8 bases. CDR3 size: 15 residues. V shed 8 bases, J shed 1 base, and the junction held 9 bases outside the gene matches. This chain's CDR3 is CASGVWTGRNTEAFF. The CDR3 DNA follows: TGTGCCAGCGGGGTTTGGACAGGGAGGAACACTGAAGCTTTCTTT.

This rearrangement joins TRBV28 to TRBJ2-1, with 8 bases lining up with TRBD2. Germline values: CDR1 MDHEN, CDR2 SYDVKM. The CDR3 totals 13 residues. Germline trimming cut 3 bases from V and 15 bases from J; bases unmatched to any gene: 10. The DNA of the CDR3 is TGTGCCAGCAGTTTGTCTCTAGCGGGCTTCTCGTTCTTC. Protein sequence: CASSLSLAGFSFF.

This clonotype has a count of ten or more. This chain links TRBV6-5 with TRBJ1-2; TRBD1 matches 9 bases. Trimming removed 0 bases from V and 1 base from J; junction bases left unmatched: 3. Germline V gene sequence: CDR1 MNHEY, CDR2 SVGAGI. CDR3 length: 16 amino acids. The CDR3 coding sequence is TGTGCCAGCAGTTACTCCCCGGGACAGGGTAACTATGGCTACACCTTC. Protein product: CASSYSPGQGNYGYTF.

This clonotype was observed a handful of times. The CDR3 coding sequence is TGCAGTGCCTGGCCAGGGGGGAACTCTGGGGCCAACGTCCTGACTTTC. Translated: CSAWPGGNSGANVLTF. This sequence joins TRBV20-1 and TRBJ2-6, with D perhaps TRBD1 (7 bases). The CDR3 consists of 16 residues. Trimming stripped 6 bases from V and 0 bases from J, with 15 bases between. Germline CDR1 is DFQATT and CDR2 is SNEGSKA (reference sequence).

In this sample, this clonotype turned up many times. CDR3 in DNA: TGTGCCAGCAGTTACAGCACAGATACGCAGTATTTT. It codes for CASSYSTDTQYF. V and J are TRBV2 and TRBJ2-3; D ambiguous. The CDR3 length is 12 residues. With 5 bases removed from V and 0 bases from J, the gap between germline ends came to 3 bases. Germline-derived CDR1 and CDR2 are SNHLY and FYNNEI.

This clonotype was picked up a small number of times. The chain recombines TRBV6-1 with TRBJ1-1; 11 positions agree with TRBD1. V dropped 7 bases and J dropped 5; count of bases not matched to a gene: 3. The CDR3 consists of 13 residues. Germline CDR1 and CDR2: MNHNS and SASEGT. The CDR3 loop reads CASIGTGGTEAFF. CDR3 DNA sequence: TGTGCCAGCATTGGGACAGGGGGTACTGAAGCTTTCTTT.

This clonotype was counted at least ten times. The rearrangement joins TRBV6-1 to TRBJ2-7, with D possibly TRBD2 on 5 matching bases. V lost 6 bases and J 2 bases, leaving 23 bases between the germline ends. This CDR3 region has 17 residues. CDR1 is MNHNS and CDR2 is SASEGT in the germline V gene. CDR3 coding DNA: TGTGCCAGCAGCCCTTTAAGAGGGCCGGGGATCGCCTACGAGCAGTACTTC. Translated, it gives CASSPLRGPGIAYEQYF.

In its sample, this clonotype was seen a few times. The CDR3 loop reads CASSSYTSGDYYEQYF. CDR3 coding DNA: TGTGCCAGCAGCTCCTACACTAGCGGGGATTACTACGAGCAGTACTTC. This chain links TRBV7-9 with TRBJ2-7, with TRBD2 matching over 10 bases. The ends lost 4 bases at V and 3 bases at J; junction bases unmatched: 9. The germline V gene encodes CDR1 SEHNR and CDR2 FQNEAQ (reference sequence). The CDR3 runs to 16 residues.

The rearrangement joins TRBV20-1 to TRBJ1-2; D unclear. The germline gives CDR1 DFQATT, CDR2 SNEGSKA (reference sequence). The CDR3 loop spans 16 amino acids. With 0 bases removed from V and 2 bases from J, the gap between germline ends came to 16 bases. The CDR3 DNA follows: TGCAGTGCTAGAGACCCCCACCGGAGCCGGAACTATGGCTACACCTTC. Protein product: CSARDPHRSRNYGYTF.

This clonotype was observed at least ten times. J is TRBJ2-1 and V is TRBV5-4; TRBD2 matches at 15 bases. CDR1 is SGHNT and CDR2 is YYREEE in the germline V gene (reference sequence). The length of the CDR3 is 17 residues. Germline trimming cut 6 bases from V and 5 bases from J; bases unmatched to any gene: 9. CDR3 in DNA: TGTGCCAGCACCCCCGGGACTAGCGGGAGGTTTGACAATGAGCAGTTCTTC. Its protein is CASTPGTSGRFDNEQFF.